This T cell receptor (beta chain) was sequenced in a study of beta chain features in type 1 diabetes (dated by TCRdb to between 2017 and 2018). With regard to the full study: No differences in mean age, gender distribution, total cell number or subset yield were found between patients and healthy donors. A total of approximately 100,000,000 sorted cells were examined across all samples, and the number of cells per subset was strongly correlated with RNA yield. In the study, TCRB repertoires of sorted circulating CD4+ T cell subsets from recently diagnosed type 1 diabetes patients were compared with those of matched healthy donors. Whereas all 30 or so donors provided naive and central memory subsets, regulatory and stem cell-like memory subsets were isolated from just 8 patients and roughly 8 healthy donors. General findings and caveats noted by the study authors: In all four CD4+ subsets, TCRB CDR3 length was moderately but significantly shorter in type 1 diabetes patients. Because small numbers of individuals were included in the HLA sub-analyses, any influence of HLA type on TCRB rearrangement was left unresolved. At VDJ recombination sites, type 1 diabetes patients had fewer insertions and more deleted nucleotides, which implies abnormalities in thymic rearrangement. The naive, central memory and regulatory TCRB repertoires appeared to resemble one another more closely among patients than among healthy donors. Because cDNA was sequenced instead of genomic DNA, highly expressing activated cells could be over-represented, though the groups showed no difference in activation or CD3 levels. Shorter templates might be favored by PCR, yet because patient and control samples were amplified and corrected together, any such skew would affect both groups equally.

This clone was counted only a few times. Its antigen is not yet known. Per-nucleotide qualities are absent, and no much larger clonotype sits a single base away. The entire amount of isolated RNA was reverse transcribed using the High Capacity cDNA Reverse Transcription Kit, so the sequenced TCRB transcripts were expressed ones. Deep immunoSEQ sequencing was performed on naive, central memory and regulatory T cell samples, with an average of around 3.5 million total reads per sample. Sorted cells were lysed in RLT buffer, and RNA was extracted using DNase-treated RNeasy Micro or Mini kits according to cell number. To prevent cross-contamination, each cell subset was processed individually, whereas patient and healthy donor samples were processed jointly. The immunoSEQ multiplex PCR was used to amplify TCRB sequences from cDNA, yielding 87-bp fragments that span the CDR3 region. The amplicons were sequenced using the Illumina HiSeq platform. The authors' analysis ran thus. PCR bias was corrected computationally using synthetic template baselines, and reads within Hamming distance 2 were collapsed, with unmergeable singletons discarded. Reads were aligned against IMGT to assign V, D and J genes, CDR3 length and insertions or deletions at six rearrangement sites. Clonotype counts were normalized to sorted cell number within each subset before computing true diversity and Gini coefficients with the tcR R package. The overlap coefficient, calculated on TCRB nucleotide sequences, was used to quantify repertoire sharing. Held by TCRdb, this immuneACCESS table contains in-frame sequences only and omits some clones. Under half of the omission traces to an unresolved V gene where checked; the cause of the rest is unknown. The D gene and trimming were derived from the DNA, and the V and J assignments and clone size from that table. The table for this sample lists roughly 180,000 clones; 7% to 9% of them were counted only once. The ten biggest clones cover around 0.5% of the sample.

A single peripheral blood draw of about 116 mL on average was collected from each donor into heparinised tubes. Naive, central memory, regulatory and stem cell-like memory CD4+ T cells were sorted on a BD FACSAria II using a panel including CD45RO, CCR7, CD25, CD127, CD95 and CD27. Purity was above 95% for every sorted population. PBMCs were isolated right away by Lymphoprep density gradient centrifugation and were stained directly, without culture. To minimize batch effects, samples were stained and sorted in pairs, one healthy donor with one patient per experiment. The CDR3 covers 14 residues, taking in both the cysteine and the phenylalanine. Only the CDR3 region is kept as DNA, spanning 42 bases read in frame from base 1. The V end loses 1 base and the J end loses 7 bases, and a stretch of 11 bases separates them. As encoded in the germline V gene (reference sequence), CDR1 is LNHNV while CDR2 is YYDKDF.

The TCR sequence derives from a man between 18 and 35 years old with type 1 diabetes. The V gene is TRBV15 and the J gene is TRBJ1-3; there is no confident call for the D gene. The sample comprised central memory CD4+ T cells from blood. The DNA sequence follows: TGTGCCACCAGCAGAGTCGGCAGCGCGAACACCATATATTTT. This encodes CATSRVGSANTIYF.